This T cell receptor beta chain was recovered during a study of T cells after yellow fever vaccination. TCRdb passed the 5' RACE reads through MiXCR, listing each CDR3 protein once. Of fewer than 650,000 distinct CDR3 sequences detected, about a fifth appear once; the ten largest clones hold about 15%. For this clonotype: Its target is unknown.

Deletions cut 2 bases from V and 12 bases from J, with 11 bases between. CDR3 length: 12 residues. Study results and caveats: Just a small share of clonotypes turned up in the CD4 compartment as well as the CD8 compartment.

This receptor was identified in a man between 18 and 35 years old who received the YFV17D yellow fever vaccine. Sequences were derived from PBMCs, sampled 21 days after the first yellow fever vaccination. The V and J genes are TRBV12-3 or TRBV12-4 and TRBJ2-1, with unresolved D. CDR3 DNA: TGTGCCAGCAGTTTAATAGGGTCTGCGCAGTTCTTC. Protein product: CASSLIGSAQFF.